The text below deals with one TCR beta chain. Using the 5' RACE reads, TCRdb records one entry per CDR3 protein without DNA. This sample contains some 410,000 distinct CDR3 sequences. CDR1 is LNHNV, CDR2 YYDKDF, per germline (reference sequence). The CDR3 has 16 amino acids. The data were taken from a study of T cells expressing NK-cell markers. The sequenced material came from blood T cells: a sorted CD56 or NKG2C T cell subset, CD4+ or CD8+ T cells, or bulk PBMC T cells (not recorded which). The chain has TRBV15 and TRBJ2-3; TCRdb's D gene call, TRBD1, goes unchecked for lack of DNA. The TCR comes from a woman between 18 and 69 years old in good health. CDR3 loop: CATSRDLPGAADTQYF.